This TCR beta chain came from a study of identical twins. Broader study findings: Abundant beta clonotypes from cord blood bore fewer insertions; memory repertoires lacked this pattern. Beta out-of-frame twin sharing showed a weaker excess. The presence of invariant MAIT and iNKT cells could partly confound analyses of zero-insertion sequences. Models underestimated TCR alpha sharing (out-of-frame) in monozygotic twins.

Per the germline V gene, CDR1 is SGHTA and CDR2 is FQGTGA. With termini counted, the CDR3 has 16 amino acids. One entry per CDR3 protein, called by TCRdb with MiXCR from the 5' RACE reads. Counted here are some 240,000 distinct CDR3 sequences, about 8.3% occurring once; the ten biggest clones make up 3%. A word on this clonotype: Its antigen is currently unknown. The DNA is left out, because the CDR3 cannot be placed on it with certainty; the CDR3 is given as TCRdb lists it.

The same specimen was also included in a second study, on yellow fever vaccine responses in identical twins.

This TCR came from a woman between 18 and 29 years old in good health. The rearrangement links TRBV7-3 to TRBJ2-2; the D call of TRBD2 is as the table states it, not checked on the DNA. The sequenced sample was CD8+ T cells sorted from blood. The CDR3 here is CASSPLQGRRAGELFF.